This TCR beta chain was captured in a study of shared clonotypes between healthy human individuals. Sequencing was performed with immunoSEQ multiplex PCR; in TCRdb, only in-frame clones are kept and a portion is missing. The repertoire holds hundreds of thousands of clones, roughly nine tenths seen once, with 24% in the top ten. Study-wide points: In this cohort, only blood was sampled, and tissue repertoires likely differ.

Comments on this clone: The antigen remains unidentified.

In the naive CD8 group, cells lacked CD45RO and were positively selected for CCR7, so terminally differentiated effector memory CD45RA+ cells were left out. This CDR3 has 14 amino acids. V lost 5 bases, J lost 5 bases, and 4 bases stayed unmatched. The germline gives CDR1 PRHDT, CDR2 FYEKMQ (reference sequence). J is TRBJ2-4 and V is TRBV13; 9 bases are a match to TRBD1. This receptor was taken from a man aged 30 to 39 in good health. What was sequenced was naive CD8+ T cells sorted from blood. The CDR3 nucleotides read TGTGCCAGCAGCCCGAGACAGGGGGAAAACATTCAGTACTTC. Translating gives CASSPRQGENIQYF.